This T cell receptor (beta chain) was recovered during a study of CD8 T cells in Susac syndrome. Trimming removed 5 bases from V and 0 bases from J, with 11 bases in between. This CDR3 is built from 15 residues. CDR1 is SGHTA and CDR2 is FQGNSA in the germline V gene. With random hexamers, reverse transcription was performed on roughly 0.5 to 1 ug of RNA. Amplification of TCR beta CDR3 used immunoSEQ multiplex PCR across 54 Vbeta and 13 Jbeta. Each CDR3 protein gets one entry after TCRdb re-called the immunoSEQ multiplex PCR reads with MiXCR. The sample holds about 94,000 distinct CDR3 sequences, around 94% seen once.

This TCR was recovered from a human donor with Susac syndrome. This chain connects TRBV7-2 to TRBJ2-4; no reliable D call. The sample taken for sequencing was CD4+ T cells from PBMCs. CDR3 protein: CASSAVLLAKNIQYF. The CDR3 nucleotides are TGTGCCAGCAGCGCGGTTTTACTAGCCAAAAACATTCAGTACTTC.